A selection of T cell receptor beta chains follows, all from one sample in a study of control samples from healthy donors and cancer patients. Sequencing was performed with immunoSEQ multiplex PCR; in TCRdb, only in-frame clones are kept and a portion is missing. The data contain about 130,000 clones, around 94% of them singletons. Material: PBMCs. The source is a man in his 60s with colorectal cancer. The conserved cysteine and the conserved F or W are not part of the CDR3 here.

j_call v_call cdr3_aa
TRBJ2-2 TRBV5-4 ASSLRSSPTGELF
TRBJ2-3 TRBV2 ASRPRVGTDTQY
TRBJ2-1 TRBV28 ASSTQGFGGEQF
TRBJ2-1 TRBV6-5 ASNSNEQF
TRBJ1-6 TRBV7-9 ASSLASENSPLH
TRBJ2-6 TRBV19 ASSIVLGSGANVLT
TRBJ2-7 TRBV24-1 ATSDLGGGSYEQY
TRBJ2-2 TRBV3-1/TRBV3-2 ASSHLGELF
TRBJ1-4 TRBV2 ASSESPAGEKLF
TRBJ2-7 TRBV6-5 ASNPGGLVGEQY
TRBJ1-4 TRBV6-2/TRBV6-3 ASSYRRPGQGNEKLF
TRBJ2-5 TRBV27 ASSLFGTETQY
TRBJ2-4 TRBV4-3 ASSQYQSNAKNIQY
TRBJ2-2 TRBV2 ASRRDRGRTGELF
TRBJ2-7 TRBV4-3 ASSQARTGSYEQY
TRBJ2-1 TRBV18 ASSPRTADNEQF
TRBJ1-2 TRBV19 ASSTDIYGYT
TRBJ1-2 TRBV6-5 ASTETGGRYGYT
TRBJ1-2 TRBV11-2 ASSLAPGEAYGYT
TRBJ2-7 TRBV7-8 ASILQGAGSYEQY
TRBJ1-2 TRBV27 ASSPQGSYGYT
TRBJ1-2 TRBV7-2 ASSLAPGGGYGYT
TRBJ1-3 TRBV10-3 AISEWRRASGNTIY
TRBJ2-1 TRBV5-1 ASSLGQLPPSYNEQF
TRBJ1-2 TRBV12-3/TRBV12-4 ASSGQGYGYT
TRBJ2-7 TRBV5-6 ASSLVGDPSSYEQY
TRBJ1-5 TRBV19 ASSPMGGRQPQH
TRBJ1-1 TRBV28 ASSPRLLNTEAF
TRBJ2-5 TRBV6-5 ASSYTGTEETQY
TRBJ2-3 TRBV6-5 ASRKGEDTQY
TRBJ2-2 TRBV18 ASSTVGQGTGELF
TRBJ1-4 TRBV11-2 ASSVSTTNEKLF
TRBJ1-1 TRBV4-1 ASSSLPTVGTEAF
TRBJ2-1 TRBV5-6 ASSLRQNNEQF
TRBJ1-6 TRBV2 ASSGQPNSPLH
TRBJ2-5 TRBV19 ASSPGTGGWETQY
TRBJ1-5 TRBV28 ASSSVDRDAQPQH
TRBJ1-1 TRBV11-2 ASSTGQGGTEAF
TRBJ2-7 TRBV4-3 ASSHGWESSYEQY
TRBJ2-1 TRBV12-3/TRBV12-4 ASNLGDEQF
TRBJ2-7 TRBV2 ASSSGGDYEQY
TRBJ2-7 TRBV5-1 ASRAGTGGSYEQY
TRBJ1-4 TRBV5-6 ASSTTGGEKLF
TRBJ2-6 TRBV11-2 ASSSQKRTGGNVLT
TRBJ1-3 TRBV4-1 ASSRLSGNTIY
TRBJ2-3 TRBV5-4 ASSLALTGGGTDTQY
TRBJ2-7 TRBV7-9 ASSYPGNYEQY
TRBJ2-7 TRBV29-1 SAAGPDEQY
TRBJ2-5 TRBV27 ASRAGTGVQETQY
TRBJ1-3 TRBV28 ASNTGFSSGNTIY
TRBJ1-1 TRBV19 ASSPTGVPAEAF
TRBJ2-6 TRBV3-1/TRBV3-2 ASSAWTGGSGANVLT